Sequencing of this T cell receptor beta chain was carried out in a study of siplizumab effects on memory and regulatory T cells. Study-wide findings and caveats: Siplizumab produced a significant drop in alloreactive sequences attributable to unstimulated CD4+ memory cells.

TCR templates numbering 80,000 to 100,000 were assayed per sample. Here immunoSEQ multiplex PCR was the method, and the copy in TCRdb shows in-frame clones only, minus some. The repertoire includes about 100,000 clones, about nine tenths of them detected once, and 2.6% sits in the top ten. For this clone: What it recognizes is unknown.

The CDR3 extends over 14 amino acids. The germline gives CDR1 MDHEN, CDR2 SYDVKM. Trimming at V came to 5 bases and at J to 5 bases, leaving 7 bases not matched to a gene. The chain links TRBV28 to TRBJ2-7, with 9 bases aligning to TRBD1. This sequence originates from a human donor in good health. Some clones in this sample may be carry-over from other donors' samples. The specimen sequenced was CD4+ T cells sorted from blood. DNA of the CDR3: TGTGCCAGCAGTCACAGGACAGGGGACCACGAGCAGTACTTC. It codes for CASSHRTGDHEQYF. Full variable domain (rest looked up from reference TRBV28 and TRBJ2-7): DVKVTQSSRYLVKRTGEKVFLECVQDMDHENMFWYRQDPGLGLRLIYFSYDVKMKEKGDIPEGYSVSREKKERFSLILESASTNQTSMYLCASSHRTGDHEQYFGPGTRLTVT.